This is a list of T cell receptor beta chains from one sample in a study of type 1 regulatory T cells. These receptors have no identified antigens. Each CDR3 protein gets one entry after TCRdb re-called the reads with MiXCR. Here the sample spans about 68,000 distinct CDR3 sequences, around 57% being singletons. Material: cultured T cells, either the whole culture or a sorted T cell fraction (not recorded which). Receptors originate from a human donor in good health. CDR3s include the opening cysteine and the closing phenylalanine or tryptophan. Fields, in order: CDR3 protein, CDR3 DNA, clone size, D gene, V gene, CDR3 length, J gene. The D gene is left open where the match is weak. Clone size is stated in some rows and not others, as once, few, many or a class when expanded.

CATKDWTSGYNEQFF	TGTGCCACCAAAGATTGGACTAGCGGCTACAATGAGCAGTTCTTC	.	TRBD2	TRBV27	15	TRBJ2-1
CASSPTILANNEQFF	TGTGCCAGCAGCCCTACAATACTAGCAAACAATGAGCAGTTCTTC	medium-sized	.	TRBV7-2	15	TRBJ2-1
CASSPYKTANTEAFF	TGTGCCAGTAGCCCGTATAAGACAGCGAACACTGAAGCTTTCTTT	once	.	TRBV19	15	TRBJ1-1
CASSLGSLGGNTIYF	TGCGCCAGCAGCTTAGGGTCCTTGGGAGGAAACACCATATATTTT	.	.	TRBV5-1	15	TRBJ1-3
CAWTKGMDTETFF	TGTGCCTGGACTAAGGGGATGGACACTGAAACTTTCTTT	once	.	TRBV30	13	TRBJ1-1
CASSSVGPYEQYF	TGCGCCAGCAGCTCCGTTGGGCCCTACGAGCAGTACTTC	few	.	TRBV5-1	13	TRBJ2-7
CSARDPRTAAYEQYF	TGCAGTGCTAGAGATCCCCGGACAGCGGCCTACGAGCAGTACTTC	.	.	TRBV20-1	15	TRBJ2-7
CSASPRVDTQYF	TGCAGTGCTAGCCCTCGGGTGGATACGCAGTATTTT	.	.	TRBV20-1	12	TRBJ2-3
CASKGDTGELFF	TGTGCCAGCAAGGGGGACACCGGGGAGCTGTTTTTT	.	.	TRBV28	12	TRBJ2-2
CASNPYSGGYEQYF	TGTGCCAGCAACCCTTATTCTGGTGGTTACGAGCAGTACTTC	once	.	TRBV27	14	TRBJ2-7
CASSPRGHQETQYF	TGTGCCAGCAGCCCCAGGGGCCACCAAGAGACCCAGTACTTC	.	.	TRBV6-2/TRBV6-3	14	TRBJ2-5
CASSLVRGSRGGELFF	TGTGCCAGCAGCTTAGTTCGAGGGAGCCGGGGCGGGGAGCTGTTTTTT	.	.	TRBV7-6	16	TRBJ2-2
CASSIYTGELFF	TGTGCCAGCAGTATCTACACCGGGGAGCTGTTTTTT	.	.	TRBV28	12	TRBJ2-2
CASSLTGAGNNQPQHF	TGTGCCAGCAGCCTGACAGGGGCGGGCAACAATCAGCCCCAGCATTTT	.	TRBD1	TRBV12-3/TRBV12-4	16	TRBJ1-5
CSVEDPLTGDTQYF	TGCAGCGTTGAAGATCCTTTGACGGGAGATACGCAGTATTTT	.	.	TRBV29-1	14	TRBJ2-3
CASSSDRPTDTQYF	TGTGCCAGCAGCTCGGACAGGCCCACAGATACGCAGTATTTT	.	TRBD1	TRBV11-1	14	TRBJ2-3
CASSPTQAGANVLTF	TGTGCCAGCAGCCCGACTCAGGCTGGGGCCAACGTCCTGACTTTC	many	.	TRBV5-5	15	TRBJ2-6
CASSPAGNTEAFF	TGTGCCAGCTCACCAGCAGGGAACACTGAAGCTTTCTTT	.	.	TRBV18	13	TRBJ1-1
CASHWRGDTEAFF	TGCGCCAGCCACTGGCGGGGGGACACTGAAGCTTTCTTT	.	.	TRBV5-1	13	TRBJ1-1
CASSELAGVPGELFF	TGCGCCAGCAGTGAACTAGCGGGAGTGCCCGGGGAGCTGTTTTTT	.	TRBD2	TRBV10-2	15	TRBJ2-2
CASSQEGGGGSYEQYF	TGTGCCAGCAGCCAAGAGGGGGGAGGCGGGAGCTACGAGCAGTACTTC	.	TRBD2	TRBV4-2	16	TRBJ2-7
CASSFTGSNTGELFF	TGCGCCAGCAGTTTTACAGGGTCGAACACCGGGGAGCTGTTTTTT	.	.	TRBV5-1	15	TRBJ2-2
CATSGWDRGNQPQHF	TGTGCCACCAGCGGATGGGACAGGGGTAATCAGCCCCAGCATTTT	once	TRBD1	TRBV15	15	TRBJ1-5
CASSWSQGGGKNNEQFF	TGCGCCAGCAGCTGGAGTCAGGGGGGAGGGAAGAACAATGAGCAGTTCTTC	.	.	TRBV5-1	17	TRBJ2-1
CSAIPVLGAAKNIQYF	TGCAGTGCCATCCCGGTACTAGGGGCAGCCAAAAACATTCAGTACTTC	.	.	TRBV20-1	16	TRBJ2-4
CASSLGLGWEGAEETQYF	TGTGCCAGCAGCTTAGGACTAGGGTGGGAGGGGGCAGAGGAGACCCAGTACTTC	once	.	TRBV7-2	18	TRBJ2-5
CASRKTGARHEKLFF	TGTGCCAGCAGGAAGACAGGGGCTCGGCATGAAAAACTGTTTTTT	once	TRBD1	TRBV28	15	TRBJ1-4
CASSLFRTGGLSEQYF	TGTGCCAGCAGTTTATTTCGGACAGGGGGCCTTTCCGAGCAGTACTTC	.	TRBD1	TRBV27	16	TRBJ2-7
CAITRQYPGELFF	TGTGCCATCACAAGACAGTACCCCGGGGAGCTGTTTTTT	.	.	TRBV10-3	13	TRBJ2-2
CASSASSIPLNEQFF	TGTGCCAGCAGCGCCTCTAGCATCCCCTTAAATGAGCAGTTCTTC	once	.	TRBV13	15	TRBJ2-1
CASSFQALNEKLFF	TGTGCCAGCAGCTTCCAGGCCCTGAATGAAAAACTGTTTTTT	.	.	TRBV11-2	14	TRBJ1-4
CSASAYGTGGAGYTF	TGCAGTGCTAGCGCCTACGGGACAGGGGGCGCTGGCTACACCTTC	many	TRBD1	TRBV20-1	15	TRBJ1-2
CASSAGQGANEQYF	TGTGCCAGCAGCGCGGGACAGGGGGCGAACGAGCAGTACTTC	.	TRBD1	TRBV12-3/TRBV12-4	14	TRBJ2-7
CASSLTGGGPTSAFF	TGTGCCAGCAGCCTGACAGGGGGGGGTCCTACGAGTGCTTTCTTT	.	TRBD1	TRBV7-9	15	TRBJ1-1
CSANGGSLSYEQYF	TGCAGTGCTAACGGCGGGAGCCTTTCCTACGAGCAGTACTTC	few	TRBD2	TRBV20-1	14	TRBJ2-7
CASRAGTYNEQFF	TGTGCCAGCAGGGCGGGGACGTACAATGAGCAGTTCTTC	.	.	TRBV5-8	13	TRBJ2-1
CASSLVRDKETQYF	TGTGCCAGCAGCTTGGTCCGGGATAAAGAGACCCAGTACTTC	.	.	TRBV7-9	14	TRBJ2-5
CANSRRSAPDTQYF	TGTGCCAACAGCCGAAGGAGCGCGCCAGATACGCAGTATTTT	.	.	TRBV7-2	14	TRBJ2-3
CASSPPVRGKANEKLFF	TGTGCCAGCAGCCCTCCGGTCCGGGGCAAGGCTAATGAAAAACTGTTTTTT	.	.	TRBV11-2	17	TRBJ1-4
CASSERDLAYGYTF	TGTGCCAGCAGTGAAAGGGATCTGGCCTATGGCTACACCTTC	.	.	TRBV2	14	TRBJ1-2
CASRGAWEGSNQPQHF	TGTGCCAGCAGAGGGGCTTGGGAAGGTAGCAATCAGCCCCAGCATTTT	.	.	TRBV6-2/TRBV6-3	16	TRBJ1-5
CSAYLPGQADQPQHF	TGCAGTGCCTACTTACCTGGACAGGCCGATCAGCCCCAGCATTTT	.	TRBD1	TRBV20-1	15	TRBJ1-5
CASSPPLANYGYTF	TGTGCCAGCAGCCCTCCACTAGCTAACTATGGCTACACCTTC	.	.	TRBV3-1	14	TRBJ1-2
CSASGTGEVGYTF	TGCAGTGCTTCCGGGACAGGGGAGGTTGGCTACACCTTC	.	TRBD1	TRBV20-1	13	TRBJ1-2
CASWTQNTGELFF	TGTGCCAGTTGGACACAGAACACCGGGGAGCTGTTTTTT	.	.	TRBV28	13	TRBJ2-2
CASSLEQPGGGGTDTQYF	TGTGCCAGCAGCTTAGAGCAACCGGGGGGCGGGGGCACAGATACGCAGTATTTT	.	.	TRBV7-2	18	TRBJ2-3
CASSPPGDSYNEQFF	TGTGCCAGCAGCCCCCCTGGGGACTCCTACAATGAGCAGTTCTTC	few	.	TRBV7-9	15	TRBJ2-1
CALRQGVLLKDYGYTF	TGTGCCCTTCGACAGGGGGTTCTTCTAAAGGACTATGGCTACACCTTC	.	TRBD1	TRBV12-5	16	TRBJ1-2
CASSLVARANTGELFF	TGTGCCAGCAGCTTGGTCGCGCGCGCGAACACCGGGGAGCTGTTTTTT	.	.	TRBV5-5	16	TRBJ2-2
CASSQVSGRDTQYF	TGTGCCAGCAGCCAAGTAAGCGGGAGGGATACGCAGTATTTT	few	TRBD2	TRBV4-2	14	TRBJ2-3
CASNPRSGGRSGANVLTF	TGTGCCAGTAACCCCCGGTCAGGGGGCCGATCTGGGGCCAACGTCCTGACTTTC	.	TRBD1	TRBV19	18	TRBJ2-6
CASSFTNSNQPQHF	TGTGCCAGCAGTTTTACTAATAGCAATCAGCCCCAGCATTTT	few	.	TRBV7-2	14	TRBJ1-5
CASSTSSGSSYEQYF	TGTGCCAGTAGCACTTCTAGCGGGAGTTCCTACGAGCAGTACTTC	.	TRBD2	TRBV19	15	TRBJ2-7
CAWSPTSQGEQFF	TGTGCCTGGAGTCCTACCTCCCAAGGTGAGCAGTTCTTC	.	.	TRBV30	13	TRBJ2-1
CASMADANTGELFF	TGTGCCAGCATGGCGGACGCGAACACCGGGGAGCTGTTTTTT	.	.	TRBV12-3/TRBV12-4	14	TRBJ2-2
CSASQGALGYTF	TGCAGTGCTAGTCAGGGGGCGCTTGGCTACACCTTC	many	TRBD1	TRBV20-1	12	TRBJ1-2
CASSPLLARSYEQYF	TGTGCCAGCAGTCCCCTTCTAGCGCGCTCCTACGAGCAGTACTTC	.	.	TRBV28	15	TRBJ2-7
CASSPRDPLDGLYEQYF	TGTGCCAGCAGTCCGCGGGACCCCCTGGACGGACTCTACGAGCAGTACTTC	.	.	TRBV6-6	17	TRBJ2-7
CASSEDPGGGGYTF	TGCGCCAGCAGTGAGGACCCAGGGGGCGGAGGCTACACCTTC	.	TRBD1	TRBV10-1	14	TRBJ1-2
CASSPLRTSRETQYF	TGTGCCAGCTCACCACTTCGGACTAGCCGGGAGACCCAGTACTTC	few	TRBD2	TRBV18	15	TRBJ2-5